A single sample gave rise to the 29 T cell receptor beta chains below, sequenced in a study of OX40 agonist ivuxolimab in advanced cancers. Sequencing used immunoSEQ multiplex PCR; TCRdb keeps in-frame clones, though not all of them. This repertoire shows under 85,000 clones, 94% found once; its top ten account for 11%. The material was CD4+ or CD8+ T cells sorted from blood, obtained in a trial of the OX40 agonist ivuxolimab. These receptors originate from an adult with an advanced solid tumor such as melanoma, head and neck, liver or kidney cancer.

This sequence joins TRBV7-2 and TRBJ1-2; D unresolved. This CDR3 region has 15 residues. Germline CDR1 reads SGHTA; CDR2 reads FQGNSA. The V gene lost 5 bases and the J gene lost 6 bases, with 19 bases spanning the gap. CDR3: CASSALGVVGNGYTF. CDR3 DNA sequence: TGTGCCAGCAGCGCCCTAGGAGTGGTTGGCAATGGCTACACCTTC.

The V and J genes are TRBV5-6 and TRBJ2-1; no clear D gene. This CDR3 contains 15 residues. CDR1 and CDR2 from the germline V gene are SGHDT and YYEEEE. The V end lost 0 bases, the J end lost 5 bases, and 12 bases lay between the germline ends. The CDR3 DNA is TGTGCCAGCAGCTTGGCGCTACGTAGAGACAATGAGCAGTTCTTC. It codes for CASSLALRRDNEQFF.

Worth noting for this clone: Its ends do not fully match the called genes, so a read error is possible. This chain uses TRBV13 with TRBJ1-2; no definite D call. Germline V gene lookup returns CDR1 PRHDT and CDR2 FYEKMQ (reference sequence). The CDR3 has 15 residues. The CDR3 DNA reads as TGTGCCAGCAGCCTGGGGAGCCTGACTAAATATGGCTACACCTTC. Translation: CASSLGSLTKYGYTF.

This chain uses TRBV30 with TRBJ2-5, with D possibly TRBD2 on 6 matching bases. Deletions cut 3 bases from V and 3 bases from J, with 20 bases between. The CDR3 is 16 residues long. CDR1 is GTSNPN and CDR2 is SVGIG in the germline V gene (reference sequence). CDR3 loop: CAWRADWVRDEETQYF. The CDR3 region has the DNA TGTGCCTGGAGGGCCGATTGGGTGCGGGACGAAGAGACCCAGTACTTC.

The chain joins TRBV7-9 to TRBJ2-2, with 12 bases that match TRBD1. The V segment lost 5 bases and the J segment 6 bases; nucleotides outside the gene matches: 16. The CDR3 is 19 residues long. Per the germline V gene, CDR1 is SEHNR and CDR2 is FQNEAQ (reference sequence). The CDR3 DNA is TGTGCCAGCAGCCTGCCCGATTGGGGACAGGGGGCGCGGTCCGGGGAGCTGTTTTTT. Protein: CASSLPDWGQGARSGELFF.

This chain connects TRBV29-1 to TRBJ2-6; no firm D call. With 7 bases removed from V and 0 bases from J, the gap between germline ends came to 10 bases. The CDR3 has 14 amino acids. Germline CDR1 is SQVTM and CDR2 is ANQGSEA. The CDR3 nucleotides are TGCAGCGCTAGGACGGTCTCTGGGGCCAACGTCCTGACTTTC. It translates to CSARTVSGANVLTF.

V gene TRBV30 combines with J gene TRBJ1-6, with no clear D. CDR3 length equals 11 residues. Trimming removed 1 base at V and 8 bases at J, with 3 bases between. Germline values: CDR1 GTSNPN, CDR2 SVGIG (reference sequence). The CDR3 DNA is TGTGCCTGGAGTGCCGATTCACCCCTCCACTTT. This sequence encodes CAWSADSPLHF.

The chain uses TRBV9 and TRBJ2-7, with D unclear. V was shortened by 3 bases and J by 7 bases, with 11 bases between the two germline ends. CDR3 length: 12 amino acids. Germline V gene sequence: CDR1 SGDLS, CDR2 YYNGEE. The CDR3 region has the DNA TGTGCCAGCAGCGCCCCTGGAAGGGAGCAGTACTTC. Protein sequence: CASSAPGREQYF.

The chain joins TRBV19 to TRBJ1-5, with no clear D. From germline, CDR1 is LNHDA and CDR2 SQIVND (reference sequence). The CDR3 sequence is 15 residues long. Trimming shortened V by 2 bases and J by 0 bases, and 8 bases separated the two germline ends. The CDR3: CASSIWGGSNQPQHF. The DNA for the CDR3 is TGTGCCAGTAGTATATGGGGTGGTAGCAATCAGCCCCAGCATTTT.

The genes are TRBV11-3 and TRBJ2-2; D not certain. The V gene lost 1 base and the J gene lost 6 bases, with 15 bases spanning the gap. CDR1 and CDR2 (germline): SGHNT, YENEEA. There are 16 residues in the CDR3. The CDR3 region has the DNA TGTGCCAGCAGCTTAGGGGGTCCGTCTTACGCCGGGGAGCTGTTTTTT. Amino acids: CASSLGGPSYAGELFF.

The chain combines TRBV5-4 with TRBJ2-1; TRBD2 aligns across 15 bases. With 0 bases clipped from V and 4 bases from J, the junction kept 5 bases outside the gene matches. The CDR3 runs 18 residues. Germline CDR1 SGHNT, CDR2 YYREEE (reference sequence). CDR3 loop: CASSLAWGLAGGYNEQFF. CDR3 in DNA: TGTGCCAGCAGCTTGGCCTGGGGACTAGCGGGAGGTTACAATGAGCAGTTCTTC. The full variable domain, in which reference TRBV5-4 and TRBJ2-1 provide the parts outside the CDR3, is ETGVTQSPTHLIKTRGQQVTLRCSSQSGHNTVSWYQQALGQGPQFIFQYYREEENGRGNFPPRFSGLQFPNYSSELNVNALELDDSALYLCASSLAWGLAGGYNEQFFGPGTRLTVL.

The V and J genes are TRBV19 and TRBJ2-7; 14 bases line up with TRBD2. Germline V gene lookup returns CDR1 LNHDA and CDR2 SQIVND (reference sequence). J was trimmed by 4 bases and V by 5 bases; bases with no gene match: 4. The CDR3 contains 15 residues. CDR3 protein: CASSLWTSGRYEQYF. CDR3 coding DNA: TGTGCCAGTAGTCTTTGGACTAGCGGGAGGTACGAGCAGTACTTC.

The J gene is TRBJ2-7, the V gene TRBV9; D unclear. Germline V gives CDR1 SGDLS, CDR2 YYNGEE. V was pared by 0 bases and J by 3 bases, with 10 bases between. CDR3 length: 14 residues. As DNA, the CDR3 is TGTGCCAGCAGCGTAGTTAGCAGTAGCTACGAGCAGTACTTC. It codes for CASSVVSSSYEQYF.

The chain combines TRBV28 with TRBJ1-2, with D tentatively TRBD1 (5 bases). CDR3 size: 15 residues. Germline lookup yields CDR1 MDHEN and CDR2 SYDVKM. Trimming took 5 bases from V and 6 from J, leaving 19 bases between them. The CDR3 DNA follows: TGTGCCAGCAGTGCATTCCGGGGCCGGGGGGATGGCTACACCTTC. It is translated as CASSAFRGRGDGYTF.

The chain links TRBV29-1 to TRBJ2-2; a weak D match, TRBD2 (5 bases). The CDR3 has 14 amino acids. V lost 3 bases and J lost 2, with 10 bases in between. Per germline, CDR1 SQVTM and CDR2 ANQGSEA. This CDR3 is CSVDPGSNTGELFF. The CDR3 region has the DNA TGCAGCGTTGACCCGGGGTCCAACACCGGGGAGCTGTTTTTT.

The V and J genes are TRBV4-3 and TRBJ1-3; the D is unclear. CDR1 and CDR2 (germline): LGHNA, YSLEER. Trimming pared 4 bases from V and 1 base from J, leaving 11 bases between. This CDR3 is built from 15 residues. The CDR3 DNA reads as TGCGCCAGCAGCCTCCTTTTGACTTCTGGAAACACCATATATTTT. Its protein is CASSLLLTSGNTIYF.

V and J are TRBV12-5 and TRBJ2-7, with 11 positions matching TRBD1. The CDR3 extends over 14 amino acids. The V and J ends lost 6 bases and 3 bases, in that order; junction bases with no gene match: 4. Germline V gene data show CDR1 as LGHNT and CDR2 as FRNRAP. CDR3 in amino acids: CASGAGTGGYEQYF. The CDR3 DNA is TGTGCTAGTGGGGCCGGGACAGGGGGCTACGAGCAGTACTTC.

This clone was counted only a few times. V gene TRBV27 combines with J gene TRBJ1-1; D is undetermined. The CDR3 contains 14 residues. The V gene's germline CDR1 is MNHEY and CDR2 SMNVEV (reference sequence). Trimming shortened V by 3 bases and J by 5 bases, and 13 bases separated the two germline ends. The CDR3 sequence is CASSFLGWETEAFF. The CDR3 DNA reads TGTGCCAGCAGTTTTCTAGGGTGGGAAACTGAAGCTTTCTTT.

J is TRBJ1-1 and V is TRBV9; 7 bases are a match to TRBD1. The CDR3 runs 18 residues. Looked up from germline, CDR1 is SGDLS and CDR2 is YYNGEE. J was trimmed by 0 bases and V by 3 bases; bases with no gene match: 14. The CDR3 nucleotides read TGTGCCAGCAGCGCAGAGCTAGGGACAGCCCGGATGAACACTGAAGCTTTCTTT. It yields the protein CASSAELGTARMNTEAFF.

The chain links TRBV9 to TRBJ2-1; 11 bases are a match to TRBD2. The CDR3 loop spans 17 amino acids. Germline CDR1 is SGDLS and CDR2 is YYNGEE. The J segment lost 2 bases and the V segment lost 5 bases, leaving 9 bases of the junction unmatched. The CDR3 reads CASSDGTSGAPYNEQFF. The DNA for the CDR3 is TGTGCCAGCAGTGACGGGACTAGCGGAGCCCCCTACAATGAGCAGTTCTTC.

The gene calls are TRBV30 and TRBJ1-5; D perhaps matches TRBD1 (6 bases). Trimming shortened V by 2 bases and J by 4 bases, and 15 bases separated the two germline ends. The length of the CDR3 is 15 residues. Germline CDR1 and CDR2: GTSNPN and SVGIG (reference sequence). CDR3 DNA sequence: TGTGCCTGGAGTCTGCCCAGGGGCAGGAATCAGCCCCAGCATTTT. This encodes CAWSLPRGRNQPQHF. The full variable domain, completed using reference TRBV30 and TRBJ1-5, is SQTIHQWPATLVQPVGSPLSLECTVEGTSNPNLYWYRQAAGRGLQLLFYSVGIGQISSEVPQNLSASRPQDRQFILSSKKLLLSDSGFYLCAWSLPRGRNQPQHFGDGTRLSIL.

The chain recombines TRBV4-2 with TRBJ2-2; TRBD1 agrees at 7 bases. After removal of 0 bases from V and 5 bases from J, the junction contained 12 bases not matched to a gene. The CDR3 covers 18 residues. CDR1 is LGHNA and CDR2 is YNFKEQ in the germline V gene. CDR3: CASSQEVSPGTETGELFF. DNA of the CDR3: TGTGCCAGCAGCCAAGAAGTTTCACCGGGGACAGAGACCGGGGAGCTGTTTTTT.

A single count supports this clone. The rearrangement links TRBV7-8 to TRBJ2-3, with 10 bases aligning to TRBD2. From germline, CDR1 is SGHVS and CDR2 FQNEAQ. The CDR3 loop spans 16 amino acids. J lost 7 bases, V lost 1 base, and 8 bases had no gene match. The CDR3 reads CASSLGSRLAGNTQYF. CDR3 DNA: TGTGCCAGCAGCTTAGGGTCGAGACTAGCGGGTAATACGCAGTATTTT.

The J gene is TRBJ2-7, the V gene TRBV5-4; weak D call: TRBD2 (6 bases). V was clipped by 1 base and J by 4 bases, with 18 bases between them. CDR1 SGHNT and CDR2 YYREEE come from the germline V gene (reference sequence). The CDR3 consists of 16 residues. The chain's CDR3 is CASSLSLRGSTYEQYF. The CDR3, as DNA: TGTGCCAGCAGCTTGTCCCTACGGGGGAGTACTTACGAGCAGTACTTC.

The chain recombines TRBV9 with TRBJ2-7; no reliable D call. Deletions cut 0 bases from V and 6 bases from J, with 7 bases between. Germline CDR1 SGDLS, CDR2 YYNGEE. The CDR3 covers 12 residues. The CDR3 here is CASSVDSSEQYF. In DNA form, the CDR3 reads TGTGCCAGCAGCGTAGATAGCTCCGAGCAGTACTTC. The complete variable domain, with remaining parts taken from reference TRBV9 and TRBJ2-7, reads DSGVTQTPKHLITATGQRVTLRCSPRSGDLSVYWYQQSLDQGLQFLIQYYNGEERAKGNILERFSAQQFPDLHSELNLSSLELGDSALYFCASSVDSSEQYFGPGTRLTVT.

This clone was found once. Its ends do not fully match the called genes, so a read error is possible. CDR3 region: CASSKDRQGDEQFF. CDR3 sequence (DNA): TGCGCCAGCAGCAAAGACCGGCAGGGGGATGAGCAGTTCTTC. V usage is TRBV4-1 and J usage is TRBJ2-1; 7 bases are a match to TRBD1. Germline V gene lookup returns CDR1 MGHRA and CDR2 YSYEKL. CDR3 size: 14 residues.

The gene calls are TRBV7-9 and TRBJ2-7; no firm D call. The CDR3 loop spans 16 amino acids. V dropped 1 base and J dropped 2 bases, with 15 bases sitting between them. Germline assignment: CDR1 SEHNR and CDR2 FQNEAQ (reference sequence). For the CDR3, the DNA is TGTGCCAGCAGCTTAGTTACAGCCATACTAACCTACGAGCAGTACTTC. It codes for CASSLVTAILTYEQYF.

This clone has a single count. The chain combines TRBV18 with TRBJ2-5; no definite D call. V gave up 4 bases and J gave up 1 base, with 16 bases separating them. CDR3 size: 16 residues. CDR1 is KGHSH, CDR2 LQKENI, per germline. Here the CDR3 DNA reads TGTGCCAGCTCACTACGGACGAGCTACCTCCAAGAGACCCAGTACTTC. Translating gives CASSLRTSYLQETQYF.

The chain carries TRBV27 and TRBJ2-2, with TRBD2 matching 9 bases. The length of the CDR3 is 17 residues. J was trimmed by 4 bases and V by 4 bases; bases with no gene match: 10. Per the germline V gene, CDR1 is MNHEY and CDR2 is SMNVEV (reference sequence). CDR3 sequence: CASSSPRREGRTGELFF. The CDR3 bases are TGTGCCAGCAGTTCCCCGCGGCGGGAGGGGCGCACCGGGGAGCTGTTTTTT.